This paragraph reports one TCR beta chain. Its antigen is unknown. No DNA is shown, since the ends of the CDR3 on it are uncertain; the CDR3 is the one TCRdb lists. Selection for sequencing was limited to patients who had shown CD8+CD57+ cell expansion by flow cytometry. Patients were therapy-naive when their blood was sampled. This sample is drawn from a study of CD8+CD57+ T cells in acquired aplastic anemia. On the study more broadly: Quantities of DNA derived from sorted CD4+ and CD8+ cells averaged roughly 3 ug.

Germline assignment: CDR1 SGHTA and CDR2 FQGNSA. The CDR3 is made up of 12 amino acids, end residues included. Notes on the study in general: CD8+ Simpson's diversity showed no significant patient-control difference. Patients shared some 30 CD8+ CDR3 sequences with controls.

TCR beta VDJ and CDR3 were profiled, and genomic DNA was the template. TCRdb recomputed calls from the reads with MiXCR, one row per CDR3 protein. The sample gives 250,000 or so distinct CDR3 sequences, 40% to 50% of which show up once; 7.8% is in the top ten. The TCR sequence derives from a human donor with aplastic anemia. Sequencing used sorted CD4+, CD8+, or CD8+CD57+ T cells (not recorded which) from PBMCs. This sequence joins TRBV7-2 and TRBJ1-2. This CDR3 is CASSLRVGSGTF.